In its sample, the clone carrying this T cell receptor (beta chain) was seen once. Its antigen is as yet unknown. The CDR3 is 16 amino acids. The V gene lost 3 bases and the J gene lost 0 bases, with 12 bases spanning the gap. CDR1 LNHNV and CDR2 YYDKDF come from the germline V gene (reference sequence). These data originate in a study of CD8+ T cells in alopecia areata. Study information: Tofacitinib continued for 6 to 18 months and was then withheld for 6 months. Findings and limits, study-wide: Mouse data revealed clearer TCR sharing than patient data did, a gap possibly tied to HLA.

cDNA prepared by RNA extraction and subsequent reverse transcription served as the template for sequencing. TCRdb keeps only in-frame clones here, not all; method: immunoSEQ multiplex PCR. The sample records approximately 180,000 clones, more than 55% being singletons. Indicated treatment: oral pan-JAK inhibitor, 5-10 mg twice daily. This specimen consisted of CD4+ T cells sorted from blood, obtained at week 49, from a patient treated with tofacitinib. The gene calls are TRBV15 and TRBJ1-5; TRBD1 might be the D (6 bases). The receptor comes from a human donor with alopecia areata. CDR3 sequence: CATSRRGTDSNQPQHF. The CDR3 nucleotides are TGTGCCACCAGCAGGAGGGGGACTGATAGCAATCAGCCCCAGCATTTT.